A selection of T cell receptor beta chains follows, all from one sample in a study of shared clonotypes between healthy human individuals. Some clones are missing from TCRdb's copy, which holds only in-frame ones; the method was immunoSEQ multiplex PCR. The data contain 1.5 million to 2.5 million clones, approximately 94% of them singletons. Sequencing was performed on naive CD8+ T cells sorted from blood. The receptors shown here come from a young man in good health. The CDR3 runs from the conserved cysteine through the conserved F or W. D genes are given only for firm matches. Not all rows give a size; the values are once, few, many and, for expanded clones, a class.

TRBV5-1,.,TRBJ2-2,.,CASSLSGEDTGELFF,TGCGCCAGCAGCTTGTCGGGAGAAGACACCGGGGAGCTGTTTTTT
TRBV5-4,.,TRBJ2-3,.,CASSLRRGSTDTQYF,TGTGCCAGCAGCTTGAGACGGGGTAGCACAGATACGCAGTATTTT
TRBV5-6,TRBD1,TRBJ2-7,.,CASSSTGFEQYF,TGTGCCAGCAGCTCGACAGGGTTCGAGCAGTACTTC
TRBV4-1,.,TRBJ1-2,.,CASSQVGSNGYTF,TGCGCCAGCAGCCAAGTTGGGTCTAATGGCTACACCTTC
TRBV5-4,TRBD2,TRBJ2-7,.,CASSLGLAEAYEQYF,TGTGCCAGCAGCTTGGGACTAGCGGAAGCCTACGAGCAGTACTTC
TRBV5-1,.,TRBJ2-7,.,CASSLGSGNLYEQYF,TGCGCCAGCAGCTTGGGCTCCGGGAACTTATACGAGCAGTACTTC
TRBV4-3,.,TRBJ2-7,.,CASSQDPGEGAYEQYF,TGCGCCAGCAGCCAAGATCCAGGGGAAGGGGCCTACGAGCAGTACTTC
TRBV14,.,TRBJ1-1,.,CASSPLSPMNTEAFF,TGTGCCAGCAGCCCGTTGAGTCCTATGAACACTGAAGCTTTCTTT
TRBV10-3,.,TRBJ2-3,.,CAISEWDNGGTDTQYF,TGTGCCATCAGTGAGTGGGACAACGGAGGAACAGATACGCAGTATTTT
TRBV5-1,.,TRBJ2-3,.,CASSYGTDTQYF,TGCGCCAGCAGCTACGGGACAGATACGCAGTATTTT
TRBV4-1,.,TRBJ1-1,.,CASSQGVNTEAFF,TGCGCCAGCAGCCAAGGGGTGAACACTGAAGCTTTCTTT
TRBV27,.,TRBJ2-1,.,CASIGTGRYNEQFF,TGTGCCAGCATCGGGACTGGGCGCTACAATGAGCAGTTCTTC
TRBV7-8,.,TRBJ2-7,.,CASSSPQGGEQYF,TGTGCCAGCAGCTCACCTCAGGGAGGCGAGCAGTACTTC
TRBV13,.,TRBJ2-1,.,CASSSTWQENNEQFF,TGTGCCAGCAGCTCGACCTGGCAAGAGAACAATGAGCAGTTCTTC
TRBV30,.,TRBJ1-1,.,CAWSVQGRVEAFF,TGTGCCTGGAGTGTACAGGGCAGGGTAGAAGCTTTCTTT
TRBV30,TRBD1,TRBJ1-3,.,CAWSVEYRGLISGNTIYF,TGTGCCTGGAGTGTAGAATACAGGGGGCTTATCTCTGGAAACACCATATATTTT
TRBV6-5,.,TRBJ1-2,once,CASSDDTRYGYTF,TGTGCCAGCAGTGACGACACGCGCTATGGCTACACCTTC
TRBV27,.,TRBJ2-3,.,CASSSLPREVTDTQYF,TGTGCCAGCAGTTCCCTTCCCAGGGAAGTGACAGATACGCAGTATTTT
TRBV4-3,.,TRBJ2-5,.,CASSQDRAGVGGQTQYF,TGCGCCAGCAGCCAAGATCGGGCAGGGGTGGGAGGACAGACCCAGTACTTC
TRBV27,TRBD1,TRBJ2-7,.,CASSFSQGARPYEQYF,TGTGCCAGCAGTTTTTCGCAGGGGGCGCGCCCCTACGAGCAGTACTTC
TRBV13,.,TRBJ1-4,.,CASSLGRGGEKLFF,TGTGCCAGCAGCTTAGGCAGGGGCGGTGAAAAACTGTTTTTT
TRBV4-3,TRBD1,TRBJ2-1,.,CASSQFRDRVLAGGNEQFF,TGCGCCAGCAGCCAATTCCGGGACAGGGTCCTAGCTGGGGGAAATGAGCAGTTCTTC
TRBV5-5,.,TRBJ1-1,.,CASSLGRNTEAFF,TGTGCCAGCAGCTTGGGCAGAAACACTGAAGCTTTCTTT
TRBV6-6,.,TRBJ2-7,.,CASSYSRYEQYF,TGTGCCAGCAGTTACTCCCGGTACGAGCAGTACTTC
TRBV4-1,TRBD2,TRBJ2-7,.,CASSRLASYEQYF,TGCGCCAGCAGCCGACTAGCCAGCTACGAGCAGTACTTC
TRBV6-1,.,TRBJ1-1,.,CASSERAGLGTEAFF,TGTGCCAGCAGTGAGAGAGCAGGGTTGGGCACTGAAGCTTTCTTT
TRBV4-1,.,TRBJ1-1,.,CASSQEGGLGTEAFF,TGCGCCAGCAGCCAAGAGGGGGGGCTGGGGACTGAAGCTTTCTTT
TRBV5-6,.,TRBJ2-1,.,CASSFLRGEQFF,TGTGCCAGCAGCTTTCTGCGGGGCGAGCAGTTCTTC